These T cell receptor beta chains were read from a single sample in a study of regulatory T cells in long-lasting Graves disease. MiXCR, run by TCRdb on the multiplex PCR reads, gives a single entry per CDR3 protein. The sample carries nearly 350,000 distinct CDR3 sequences, roughly a fifth recorded once. The sample here was peripheral blood mononuclear cells (PBMCs), taken when the disease was refractory, from a patient treated with antithyroid drugs. The receptor source for this set is a female donor with Graves disease. The CDR3 runs from the conserved cysteine through the conserved F or W. The order of the fields is clone size, D gene, J gene, V gene, CDR3 protein, CDR3 DNA. D genes are given only for firm matches. Not every row has a clone size; where given, it reads once, few, many or a size class.

>-|-|TRBJ2-2|TRBV10-3
CAISESNGGGELFF
TGTGCCATCAGTGAGTCAAATGGTGGCGGGGAGCTGTTTTTT
>many|-|TRBJ1-2|TRBV2
CASSEGGFGGYTF
TGTGCCAGCAGTGAGGGTGGGTTCGGTGGCTACACCTTC
>-|-|TRBJ1-2|TRBV5-8
CASSTSDGYTF
TGTGCCAGCAGCACCAGTGATGGCTACACCTTC
>many|-|TRBJ2-5|TRBV6-5
CASSYSTAETQYF
TGTGCCAGCAGTTACTCGACTGCGGAGACCCAGTACTTC
>-|-|TRBJ2-7|TRBV20-1
CSARLLTYEQYF
TGCAGTGCTAGATTACTTACCTACGAGCAGTACTTC
>many|-|TRBJ1-4|TRBV9
CASSERLGEKLFF
TGTGCCAGCAGCGAACGACTGGGTGAAAAACTGTTTTTT
>many|TRBD2|TRBJ2-5|TRBV28
CASTLSGQETQYF
TGTGCCAGTACCCTTAGCGGGCAAGAGACCCAGTACTTC
>few|-|TRBJ1-3|TRBV29-1
CSVGRNESQTGLTGNTIYF
TGCAGCGTTGGCCGGAACGAATCCCAAACAGGGTTAACTGGAAACACCATATATTTT
>-|-|TRBJ1-1|TRBV29-1
CSVVQLNTEAFF
TGCAGCGTTGTTCAGTTGAACACTGAAGCTTTCTTT
>many|-|TRBJ2-7|TRBV28
CASSFGDSQYF
TGTGCCAGCAGTTTTGGGGACTCGCAGTACTTC
>many|-|TRBJ1-2|TRBV11-2
CASSLEGWANYGYTF
TGTGCCAGCAGCTTAGAGGGGTGGGCTAACTATGGCTACACCTTC
>few|-|TRBJ2-2|TRBV6-4
CASSSRGRFPGELFF
TGTGCCAGCAGCAGCAGGGGACGATTCCCCGGGGAGCTGTTTTTT
>many|TRBD1|TRBJ1-5|TRBV28
CASIRLRGHFSNQPQHF
TGTGCCAGCATCCGTTTGAGGGGGCACTTTAGCAATCAGCCCCAGCATTTT
>few|TRBD1|TRBJ1-2|TRBV19
CASSGTGTGDYGYTF
TGTGCCAGTAGTGGTACCGGGACAGGGGATTATGGCTACACCTTC
>few|TRBD1|TRBJ2-6|TRBV4-2
CASSHPGTGTGANVLTF
TGTGCCAGCAGCCACCCCGGGACAGGGACTGGGGCCAACGTCCTGACTTTC
>few|-|TRBJ2-7|TRBV6-1
CASTYGLGPYEQYF
TGTGCCAGCACCTACGGGCTAGGCCCCTACGAGCAGTACTTC
>few|-|TRBJ2-5|TRBV5-1
CASSQWTNSGETQYF
TGCGCCAGCAGCCAATGGACCAACTCCGGGGAGACCCAGTACTTC
>few|TRBD1|TRBJ1-1|TRBV29-1
CSVALGQGAFF
TGCAGCGTTGCGCTGGGACAGGGAGCTTTCTTT
>few|-|TRBJ1-6|TRBV4-3
CASSPERAGSPLHF
TGCGCCAGCAGCCCGGAAAGGGCGGGATCACCCCTCCACTTT
>-|-|TRBJ2-3|TRBV5-1
CASSFEGTDTQYF
TGCGCCAGCAGCTTTGAAGGCACAGATACGCAGTATTTT
>many|TRBD1|TRBJ2-7|TRBV5-1
CASSLGGQVLGEQYF
TGCGCCAGCAGCTTGGGAGGACAGGTCCTTGGCGAGCAGTACTTC
>-|-|TRBJ2-7|TRBV10-3
CAIAQGYEQYF
TGTGCCATCGCTCAGGGCTACGAGCAGTACTTC
>many|TRBD1|TRBJ1-5|TRBV15
CATSPQTGELNQPQHF
TGTGCCACCAGCCCTCAGACAGGGGAATTGAATCAGCCCCAGCATTTT
>-|-|TRBJ2-3|TRBV27
CASSFELGSTDTQYF
TGTGCCAGCAGTTTCGAACTAGGGAGCACAGATACGCAGTATTTT
>many|-|TRBJ1-1|TRBV2
CASSETREGGGFEAFF
TGTGCCAGCAGTGAAACGAGGGAGGGCGGAGGTTTTGAAGCTTTCTTT
>-|TRBD2|TRBJ2-1|TRBV12-3/TRBV12-4
CASSFLRGYNEQFF
TGTGCCAGCAGTTTTCTGCGGGGGTACAATGAGCAGTTCTTC
>many|-|TRBJ1-1|TRBV6-2/TRBV6-3
CASSYDDFYEAFF
TGTGCCAGCAGTTACGATGACTTCTATGAAGCTTTCTTT
>-|-|TRBJ1-1|TRBV6-2/TRBV6-3
CASSYVPSNTEAFF
TGTGCCAGCAGTTACGTCCCGTCGAACACTGAAGCTTTCTTT
>-|TRBD2|TRBJ2-3|TRBV3-1
CASSHLAGGPDTQYF
TGTGCCAGCAGCCATCTAGCGGGGGGGCCAGATACGCAGTATTTT
>few|-|TRBJ1-5|TRBV12-3/TRBV12-4
CASRVEYQPQHF
TGTGCCAGCAGGGTAGAGTACCAGCCCCAGCATTTT
>-|TRBD1|TRBJ2-1|TRBV5-8
CASSSTGQGYNEQFF
TGTGCCAGCAGCTCTACGGGACAGGGCTACAATGAGCAGTTCTTC
>-|TRBD1|TRBJ1-3|TRBV28
CASSLRGGGNTIYF
TGTGCCAGCAGTCTCAGGGGGGGAGGAAACACCATATATTTT
>few|-|TRBJ1-5|TRBV5-1
CASSLVSGINQPQHF
TGCGCCAGCAGCTTGGTCTCAGGGATCAATCAGCCCCAGCATTTT
>many|TRBD1|TRBJ1-4|TRBV6-5
CASSYAGGWNEKLFF
TGTGCCAGCAGTTATGCAGGGGGCTGGAATGAAAAACTGTTTTTT
>many|TRBD1|TRBJ2-7|TRBV27
CASSLYRDREHEQYF
TGTGCCAGCAGTTTATATCGGGACAGGGAACACGAGCAGTACTTC
>-|-|TRBJ2-4|TRBV19
CASTTSGAQAKNIQYF
TGTGCCAGTACTACATCGGGAGCACAAGCCAAAAACATTCAGTACTTC
>many|TRBD1|TRBJ2-7|TRBV5-1
CASSPLGGTGSQYF
TGCGCCAGCAGTCCCCTCGGCGGGACAGGCAGCCAGTACTTC
>-|-|TRBJ1-2|TRBV4-3
CASSQTLRKVEARPANYGYTF
TGCGCCAGCAGCCAGACCTTGAGAAAGGTAGAGGCCCGACCAGCTAACTATGGCTACACCTTC
>-|TRBD1|TRBJ1-2|TRBV7-2
CASSAWTGGSSYGYTF
TGTGCCAGCAGCGCCTGGACAGGGGGCTCTTCCTATGGCTACACCTTC
>few|-|TRBJ2-7|TRBV7-2
CASSRSRWGPRNEQYF
TGTGCCAGCAGCCGCAGCCGCTGGGGGCCGCGCAACGAGCAGTACTTC
>many|-|TRBJ2-7|TRBV6-2/TRBV6-3
CASSYTEGYEQYF
TGTGCCAGCAGTTACACGGAAGGCTACGAGCAGTACTTC
>-|-|TRBJ1-5|TRBV27
CASSSSFNQPQHF
TGTGCCAGCAGCTCCAGCTTCAATCAGCCCCAGCATTTT
>-|-|TRBJ1-1|TRBV5-5
CASRSLLGNTEAFF
TGTGCCAGCAGGAGCTTGCTAGGGAACACTGAAGCTTTCTTT
>few|TRBD1|TRBJ2-7|TRBV18
CASSPPSGQGSYEQYF
TGTGCCAGCTCACCCCCCTCGGGACAGGGTTCCTACGAGCAGTACTTC
>-|TRBD2|TRBJ2-5|TRBV27
CASSLTSGRIETQYF
TGTGCCAGCAGTTTAACTAGCGGAAGAATCGAGACCCAGTACTTC
>many|TRBD1|TRBJ1-3|TRBV5-8
CASSLTGSGNTIYF
TGTGCCAGCAGTTTGACAGGGTCTGGAAACACCATATATTTT
>few|-|TRBJ2-7|TRBV6-1
CASSLGAEGYEQYF
TGTGCCAGCAGTCTGGGGGCGGAGGGGTACGAGCAGTACTTC
>many|-|TRBJ2-5|TRBV3-1
CASSQAASLETQYF
TGTGCCAGCAGCCAGGCAGCGAGCCTAGAGACCCAGTACTTC
>many|-|TRBJ1-1|TRBV19
CASSIAIPGTEAFF
TGTGCCAGTAGTATCGCCATCCCCGGGACTGAAGCTTTCTTT
>-|-|TRBJ2-1|TRBV10-2
CASSAMSSYNEQFF
TGCGCCAGCAGTGCCATGAGCTCCTACAATGAGCAGTTCTTC